A selection of T cell receptor beta chains follows, all from one sample in a study of regulatory T cells in long-lasting Graves disease. TCRdb used MiXCR to reprocess the multiplex PCR reads, holding one entry per CDR3 protein. This table holds about 560,000 distinct CDR3 sequences, 15% to 20% found once. This sample also appeared in a second study, on T cells in Graves' hyperthyroidism and ophthalmopathy.

The sequenced sample was peripheral blood mononuclear cells (PBMCs), obtained at new diagnosis, from a patient treated with antithyroid drugs. All receptors derive from a man younger than 35 with Graves disease. The CDR3 runs from the conserved cysteine through the conserved F or W. Fields, in order: J gene, clone size, D gene, V gene, CDR3 protein, CDR3 DNA. D genes are given only for firm matches. Only some rows state a clone size, as once, few, many or a class for expanded clones.

TRBJ2-4 | . | TRBD2 | TRBV12-5 | CASGLGGGGLSAKNIQYF | TGTGCTAGTGGTTTGGGGGGCGGGGGGTTGTCGGCCAAAAACATTCAGTACTTC
TRBJ1-1 | . | . | TRBV2 | CASSMLGNTEAFF | TGTGCCAGCAGTATGTTAGGGAACACTGAAGCTTTCTTT
TRBJ1-2 | many | . | TRBV6-1 | CASSGQKSGYTF | TGTGCCAGCAGTGGTCAGAAATCCGGCTACACCTTC
TRBJ1-5 | many | . | TRBV27 | CASSFRDGDQPQHF | TGTGCCAGCAGTTTCCGGGACGGAGATCAGCCCCAGCATTTT
TRBJ1-1 | few | . | TRBV19 | CASSIVLGNTEAFF | TGTGCCAGTAGTATTGTTCTGGGGAACACTGAAGCTTTCTTT
TRBJ2-1 | . | . | TRBV5-8 | CASSPGFTHGHEQFF | TGTGCCAGCAGCCCAGGGTTCACCCACGGGCATGAGCAGTTCTTC
TRBJ2-1 | few | TRBD2 | TRBV19 | CASSRTSASSYNEQFF | TGTGCCAGTAGTAGAACTAGCGCCAGCTCCTACAATGAGCAGTTCTTC
TRBJ1-2 | . | . | TRBV2 | CASSEGRDSWVRYGYTF | TGTGCCAGCAGTGAAGGGAGGGATTCGTGGGTACGCTATGGCTACACCTTC
TRBJ1-2 | . | . | TRBV3-1 | CASSQGGTLVCGYTF | TGTGCCAGCAGCCAAGGGGGGACACTTGTATGCGGCTACACCTTC
TRBJ2-3 | few | TRBD2 | TRBV29-1 | CSVGTSWTDTQYF | TGCAGCGTTGGGACTAGTTGGACAGATACGCAGTATTTT
TRBJ1-1 | . | . | TRBV30 | CAWSAGGAYTEAFF | TGTGCCTGGAGTGCCGGGGGGGCGTACACTGAAGCTTTCTTT
TRBJ2-1 | many | . | TRBV28 | CASLGQGSYNEQFF | TGTGCCAGCCTGGGCCAGGGCTCCTACAATGAGCAGTTCTTC
TRBJ2-1 | many | . | TRBV29-1 | CSVVLAVNEQFF | TGCAGCGTTGTATTAGCGGTCAATGAGCAGTTCTTC
TRBJ2-1 | . | TRBD2 | TRBV24-1 | CATGESSGDRHNEQFF | TGTGCCACCGGTGAGTCTAGCGGGGATCGACACAATGAGCAGTTCTTC
TRBJ2-3 | many | TRBD2 | TRBV7-3 | CASSLMTSGTDTQYF | TGTGCCAGCAGCTTAATGACTAGCGGGACAGATACGCAGTATTTT
TRBJ1-5 | once | TRBD1 | TRBV5-1 | CASSFTGGAGQPQHF | TGCGCCAGCAGCTTCACAGGGGGCGCGGGTCAGCCCCAGCATTTT
TRBJ2-3 | many | TRBD2 | TRBV27 | CASSLSVLAGVDTQYF | TGTGCCAGCAGTTTATCGGTTCTAGCGGGAGTAGATACGCAGTATTTT
TRBJ2-2 | few | . | TRBV9 | CASSAITGELFF | TGTGCCAGCAGCGCCATAACCGGGGAGCTGTTTTTT
TRBJ2-7 | many | . | TRBV6-1 | CASRAEYEQYF | TGTGCCAGCAGGGCAGAGTACGAGCAGTACTTC
TRBJ1-1 | many | . | TRBV9 | CASSARNTEAFF | TGTGCCAGCAGCGCCCGGAACACTGAAGCTTTCTTT
TRBJ2-1 | many | . | TRBV6-1 | CASTMGYEQFF | TGTGCCAGCACTATGGGCTATGAGCAGTTCTTC
TRBJ2-7 | many | . | TRBV7-2 | CASSFGGPTYEQYF | TGTGCCAGCAGCTTCGGCGGGCCGACCTACGAGCAGTACTTC
TRBJ2-7 | few | TRBD2 | TRBV19 | CASSIRLAGYEQYF | TGTGCCAGTAGTATCCGACTAGCCGGGTACGAGCAGTACTTC
TRBJ2-7 | . | . | TRBV29-1 | CSVCRALEQYF | TGCAGCGTCTGCCGGGCCCTCGAGCAGTACTTC
TRBJ2-3 | few | . | TRBV14 | CASNIRAKDTQYF | TGTGCCAGCAACATAAGGGCGAAAGATACGCAGTATTTT
TRBJ2-1 | many | TRBD2 | TRBV13 | CASSPGLAGSYNEQFF | TGTGCCAGCAGCCCGGGACTAGCGGGATCCTACAATGAGCAGTTCTTC
TRBJ1-1 | many | TRBD1 | TRBV3-1 | CASSQDPGTGAFF | TGTGCCAGCAGCCAAGATCCGGGGACAGGAGCTTTCTTT
TRBJ2-1 | many | TRBD2 | TRBV20-1 | CSARAAGVISEQFF | TGCAGTGCTAGGGCGGCGGGAGTCATCAGTGAGCAGTTCTTC
TRBJ2-7 | many | . | TRBV10-3 | CAISESAGQTYEQYF | TGTGCCATCAGTGAGTCGGCGGGACAGACCTACGAGCAGTACTTC
TRBJ2-3 | few | . | TRBV5-6 | CASSPLASGGRGPDTQYF | TGTGCCAGCAGCCCCCTAGCTTCTGGGGGTCGGGGACCAGATACGCAGTATTTT
TRBJ2-3 | . | TRBD2 | TRBV4-2 | CASRSQVAGGDTQYF | TGTGCCAGCAGATCCCAGGTCGCGGGGGGAGATACGCAGTATTTT
TRBJ2-5 | few | TRBD2 | TRBV9 | CASSVSGSLIGETQYF | TGTGCCAGCAGCGTCAGCGGGAGTTTGATAGGGGAGACCCAGTACTTC
TRBJ2-3 | . | TRBD2 | TRBV6-2/TRBV6-3 | CASTQTSGRQDTQYF | TGTGCCAGCACCCAGACTAGCGGGAGACAAGATACGCAGTACTTT
TRBJ1-1 | . | . | TRBV7-3 | CASSLEGPGGITEAFF | TGTGCCAGCAGCTTAGAGGGCCCGGGTGGGATCACTGAAGCTTTCTTT
TRBJ2-7 | few | TRBD1 | TRBV10-3 | CATRDPTGGLTGEQYF | TGTGCCACTCGGGATCCGACAGGGGGCCTGACGGGGGAGCAGTACTTC
TRBJ2-3 | many | TRBD1 | TRBV7-3 | CASSSIDTGDSHTQYF | TGTGCCAGCAGCTCCATCGATACAGGGGACAGTCATACGCAGTATTTT
TRBJ2-7 | few | . | TRBV4-2 | CASSHGRMAYEQYF | TGTGCCAGCAGCCACGGACGGATGGCCTACGAGCAGTACTTC
TRBJ2-7 | many | . | TRBV6-1 | CASSDLMGYGAYEQYF | TGTGCCAGCAGTGATTTGATGGGGTATGGGGCCTACGAGCAGTACTTC
TRBJ1-1 | . | . | TRBV5-1 | CASKRLGGGGTEAFF | TGCGCCAGCAAGAGGTTAGGAGGGGGGGGCACTGAAGCTTTCTTT
TRBJ2-3 | few | TRBD1 | TRBV4-1 | CASSQGQGDSDTQYF | TGCGCCAGCAGCCAAGGACAGGGGGACTCAGATACGCAGTATTTT
TRBJ2-5 | . | . | TRBV27 | CASSLYSRGETQYF | TGTGCCAGCAGTTTGTACAGCCGGGGGGAGACCCAGTACTTC
TRBJ1-1 | . | . | TRBV5-6 | CASSLGSSLNTEAFF | TGTGCCAGCAGCTTGGGCTCCAGCCTGAACACTGAAGCTTTCTTT
TRBJ1-2 | few | . | TRBV7-9 | CASSSPTMSYGYTF | TGTGCCAGCAGCTCGCCTACTATGAGCTATGGCTACACCTTC
TRBJ1-4 | few | . | TRBV27 | CASSFLGGGNEKLFF | TGTGCCAGCAGTTTCCTAGGGGGGGGTAATGAAAAACTGTTTTTT
TRBJ2-3 | . | TRBD2 | TRBV2 | CASSGTGTSDTQYF | TGTGCCAGCAGTGGCACCGGGACTAGCGATACGCAGTATTTT
TRBJ2-7 | few | TRBD1 | TRBV27 | CASSIGQGRYEQYF | TGTGCCAGCAGCATCGGACAGGGGAGGTACGAGCAGTACTTC